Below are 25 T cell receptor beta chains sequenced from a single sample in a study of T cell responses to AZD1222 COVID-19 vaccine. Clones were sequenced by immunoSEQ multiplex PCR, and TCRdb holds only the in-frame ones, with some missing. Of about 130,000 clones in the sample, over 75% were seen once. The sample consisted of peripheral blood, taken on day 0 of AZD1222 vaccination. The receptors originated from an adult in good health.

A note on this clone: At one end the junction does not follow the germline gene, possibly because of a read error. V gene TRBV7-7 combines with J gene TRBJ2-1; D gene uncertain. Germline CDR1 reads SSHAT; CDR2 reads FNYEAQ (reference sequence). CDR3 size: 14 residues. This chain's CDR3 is CASSSHDVYNEQFF. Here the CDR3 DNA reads TGTGCTAGCAGCTCACACGACGTTTACAATGAGCAGTTCTTC.

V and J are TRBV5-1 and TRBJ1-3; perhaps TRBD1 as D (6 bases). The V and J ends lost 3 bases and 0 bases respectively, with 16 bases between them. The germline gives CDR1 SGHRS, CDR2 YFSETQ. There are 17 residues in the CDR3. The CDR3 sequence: CASSSYGTTYSGNTIYF. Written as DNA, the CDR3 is TGCGCCAGCAGCTCCTACGGGACAACCTACTCTGGAAACACCATATATTTT.

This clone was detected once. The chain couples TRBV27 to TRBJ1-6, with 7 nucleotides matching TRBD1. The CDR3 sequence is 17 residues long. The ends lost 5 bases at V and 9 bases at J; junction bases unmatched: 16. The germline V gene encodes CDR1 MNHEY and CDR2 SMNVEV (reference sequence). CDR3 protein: CASSPLKTGNQSSPLHF. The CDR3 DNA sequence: TGTGCCAGCAGTCCACTCAAGACAGGGAATCAAAGTTCACCCCTCCACTTT.

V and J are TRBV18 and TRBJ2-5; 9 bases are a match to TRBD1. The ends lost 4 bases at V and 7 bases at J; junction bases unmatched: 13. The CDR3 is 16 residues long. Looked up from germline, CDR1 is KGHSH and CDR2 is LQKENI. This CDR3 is CASSLQGQGQSGTQYF. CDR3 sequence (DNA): TGTGCCAGCTCACTACAGGGACAGGGTCAGTCAGGGACCCAGTACTTC.

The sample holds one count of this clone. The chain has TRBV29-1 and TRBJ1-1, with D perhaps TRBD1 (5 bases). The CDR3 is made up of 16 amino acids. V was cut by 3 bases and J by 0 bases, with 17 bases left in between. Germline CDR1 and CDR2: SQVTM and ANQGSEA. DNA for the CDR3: TGCAGCGTTGATGGGACCGGTTATTCCATGAACACTGAAGCTTTCTTT. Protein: CSVDGTGYSMNTEAFF.

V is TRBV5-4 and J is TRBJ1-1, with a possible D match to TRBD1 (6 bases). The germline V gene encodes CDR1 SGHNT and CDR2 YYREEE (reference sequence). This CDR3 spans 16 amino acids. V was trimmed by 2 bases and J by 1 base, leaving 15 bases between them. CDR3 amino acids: CASSLLTGTPNTEAFF. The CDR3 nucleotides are TGTGCCAGCAGCTTATTAACAGGGACCCCGAACACTGAAGCTTTCTTT. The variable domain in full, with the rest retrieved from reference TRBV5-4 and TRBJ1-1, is ETGVTQSPTHLIKTRGQQVTLRCSSQSGHNTVSWYQQALGQGPQFIFQYYREEENGRGNFPPRFSGLQFPNYSSELNVNALELDDSALYLCASSLLTGTPNTEAFFGQGTRLTVV.

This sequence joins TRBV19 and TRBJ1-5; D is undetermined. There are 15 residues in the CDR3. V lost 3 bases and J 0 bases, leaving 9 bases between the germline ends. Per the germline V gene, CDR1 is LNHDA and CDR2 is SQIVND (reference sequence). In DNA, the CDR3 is TGTGCCAGTAGTATTGGAACATATAGCAATCAGCCCCAGCATTTT. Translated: CASSIGTYSNQPQHF.

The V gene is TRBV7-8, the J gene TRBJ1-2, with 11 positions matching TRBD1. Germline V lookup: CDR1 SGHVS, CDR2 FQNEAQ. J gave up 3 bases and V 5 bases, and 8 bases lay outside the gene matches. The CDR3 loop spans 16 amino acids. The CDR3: CASSPIRGQGDYGYTF. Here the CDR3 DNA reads TGTGCCAGCAGCCCTATAAGGGGACAGGGGGACTATGGCTACACCTTC.

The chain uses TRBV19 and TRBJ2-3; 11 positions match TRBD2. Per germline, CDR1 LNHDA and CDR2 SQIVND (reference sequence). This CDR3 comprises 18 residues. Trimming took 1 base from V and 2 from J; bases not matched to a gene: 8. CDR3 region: CASSIGVLAGGDTDTQYF. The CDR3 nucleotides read TGTGCCAGTAGTATAGGCGTGCTAGCGGGGGGAGACACAGATACGCAGTATTTT.

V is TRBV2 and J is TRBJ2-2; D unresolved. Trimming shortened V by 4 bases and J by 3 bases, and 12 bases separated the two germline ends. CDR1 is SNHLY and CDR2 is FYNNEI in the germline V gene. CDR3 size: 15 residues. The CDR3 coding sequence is TGTGCCAGCAGTGCGGGCTGGGGATACACCGGGGAGCTGTTTTTT. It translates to CASSAGWGYTGELFF.

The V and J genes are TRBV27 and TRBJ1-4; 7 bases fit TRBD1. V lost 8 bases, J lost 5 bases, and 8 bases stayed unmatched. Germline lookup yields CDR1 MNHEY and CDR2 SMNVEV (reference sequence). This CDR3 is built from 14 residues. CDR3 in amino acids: CASRRQGGNEKLFF. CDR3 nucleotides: TGTGCCAGCCGGCGACAGGGTGGAAATGAAAAACTGTTTTTT. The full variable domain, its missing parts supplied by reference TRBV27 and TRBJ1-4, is EAQVTQNPRYLITVTGKKLTVTCSQNMNHEYMSWYRQDPGLGLRQIYYSMNVEVTDKGDVPEGYKVSRKEKRNFPLILESPSPNQTSLYFCASRRQGGNEKLFFGSGTQLSVL.

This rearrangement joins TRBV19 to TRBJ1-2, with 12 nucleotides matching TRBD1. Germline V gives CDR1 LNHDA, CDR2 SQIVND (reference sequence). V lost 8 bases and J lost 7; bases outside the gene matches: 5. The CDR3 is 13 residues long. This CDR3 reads CASHRDRGLGYTF. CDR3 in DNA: TGTGCCAGTCACCGGGACAGGGGGCTTGGCTACACCTTC.

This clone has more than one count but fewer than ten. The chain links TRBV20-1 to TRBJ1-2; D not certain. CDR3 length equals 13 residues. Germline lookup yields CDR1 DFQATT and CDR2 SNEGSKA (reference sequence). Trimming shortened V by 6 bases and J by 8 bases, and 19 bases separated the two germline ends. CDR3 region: CSASNLSLYGYTF. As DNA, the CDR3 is TGCAGTGCCAGTAATCTTAGCCTCTACGGCTACACCTTC.

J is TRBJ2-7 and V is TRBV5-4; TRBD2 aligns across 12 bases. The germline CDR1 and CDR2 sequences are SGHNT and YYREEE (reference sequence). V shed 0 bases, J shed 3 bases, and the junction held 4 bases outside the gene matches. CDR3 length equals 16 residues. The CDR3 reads CASSLGLAGVHYEQYF. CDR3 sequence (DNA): TGTGCCAGCAGCTTGGGACTAGCGGGGGTTCACTACGAGCAGTACTTC.

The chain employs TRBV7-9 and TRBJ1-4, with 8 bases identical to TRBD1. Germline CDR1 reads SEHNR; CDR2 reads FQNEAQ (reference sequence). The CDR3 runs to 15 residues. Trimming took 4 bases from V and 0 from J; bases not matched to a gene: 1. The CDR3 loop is CASSSGQATNEKLFF. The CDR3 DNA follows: TGTGCCAGCAGCTCGGGACAGGCAACTAATGAAAAACTGTTTTTT.

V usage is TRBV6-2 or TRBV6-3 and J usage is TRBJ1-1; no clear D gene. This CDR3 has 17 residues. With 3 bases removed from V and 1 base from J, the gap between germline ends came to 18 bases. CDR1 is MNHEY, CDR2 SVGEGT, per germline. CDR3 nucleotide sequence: TGTGCCAGCAGTTATTCGCCCTTCACAGAAACGAACACTGAAGCTTTCTTT. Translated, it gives CASSYSPFTETNTEAFF.

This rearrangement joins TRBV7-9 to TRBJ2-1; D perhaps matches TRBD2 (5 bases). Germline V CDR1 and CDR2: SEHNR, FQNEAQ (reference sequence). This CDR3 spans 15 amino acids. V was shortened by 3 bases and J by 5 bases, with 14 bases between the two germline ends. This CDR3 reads CASSLDLREDNEQFF. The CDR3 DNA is TGTGCCAGCAGCTTGGACTTAAGAGAGGACAATGAGCAGTTCTTC.

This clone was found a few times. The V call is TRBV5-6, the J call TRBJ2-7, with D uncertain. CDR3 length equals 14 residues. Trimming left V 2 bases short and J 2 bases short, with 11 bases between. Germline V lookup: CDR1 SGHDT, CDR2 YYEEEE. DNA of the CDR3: TGTGCCAGCAGCTTCGGCGGTGCTGCCTACGAGCAGTACTTC. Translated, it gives CASSFGGAAYEQYF.

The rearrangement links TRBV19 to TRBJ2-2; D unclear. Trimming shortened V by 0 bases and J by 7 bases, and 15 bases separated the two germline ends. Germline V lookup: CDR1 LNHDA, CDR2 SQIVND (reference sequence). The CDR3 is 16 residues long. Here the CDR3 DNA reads TGTGCCAGTAGTATAGACAGAGGCAACCCCATCGGGGAGCTGTTTTTT. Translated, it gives CASSIDRGNPIGELFF.

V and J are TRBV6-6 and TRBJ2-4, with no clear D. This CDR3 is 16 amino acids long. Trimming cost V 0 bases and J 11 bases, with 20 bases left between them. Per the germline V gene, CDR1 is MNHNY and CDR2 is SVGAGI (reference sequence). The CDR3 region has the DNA TGTGCCAGCAGTTACTCCTCGACGGCCCAATTCCCCTTTCAGTACTTC. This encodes CASSYSSTAQFPFQYF.

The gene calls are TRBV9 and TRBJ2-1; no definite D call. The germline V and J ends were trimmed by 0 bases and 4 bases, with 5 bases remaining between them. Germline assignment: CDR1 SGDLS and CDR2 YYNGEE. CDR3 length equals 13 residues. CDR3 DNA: TGTGCCAGCAGCGTAGAGGTTTACAATGAGCAGTTCTTC. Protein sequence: CASSVEVYNEQFF.

The CDR3 DNA reads as TGTGCCAGCAGTTCGGGGACAGGGGGCCGAAACACCATATATTTT. Translation gives CASSSGTGGRNTIYF. The V gene is TRBV2, the J gene TRBJ1-3; TRBD1 matches 12 bases. Germline V gene data show CDR1 as SNHLY and CDR2 as FYNNEI. Trimming at V came to 5 bases and at J to 5 bases, leaving 4 bases not matched to a gene. There are 15 residues in the CDR3.

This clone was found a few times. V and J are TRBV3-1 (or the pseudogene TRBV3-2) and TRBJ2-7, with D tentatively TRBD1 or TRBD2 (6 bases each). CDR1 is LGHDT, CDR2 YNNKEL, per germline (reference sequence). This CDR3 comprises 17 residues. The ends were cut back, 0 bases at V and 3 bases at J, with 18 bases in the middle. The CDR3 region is CASSQDRGQGLYYEQYF. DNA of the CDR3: TGTGCCAGCAGCCAAGATCGGGGGCAGGGGCTTTACTACGAGCAGTACTTC.

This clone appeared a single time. DNA of the CDR3: TGTGCCTGGGATCGGGCCGGCCTTAATGAAAAACTGTTTTTT. Amino acid sequence: CAWDRAGLNEKLFF. The chain has TRBV30 and TRBJ1-4; D not certain. The V end lost 5 bases, the J end lost 4 bases, and 14 bases lay between the germline ends. This CDR3 has 14 amino acids. Germline V gene sequence: CDR1 GTSNPN, CDR2 SVGIG (reference sequence).

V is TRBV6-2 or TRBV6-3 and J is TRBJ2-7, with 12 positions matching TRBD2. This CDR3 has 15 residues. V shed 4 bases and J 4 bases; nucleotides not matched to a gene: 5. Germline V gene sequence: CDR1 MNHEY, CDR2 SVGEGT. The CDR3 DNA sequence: TGTGCCAGCAGTTCCCTAGCGGGGGGGACTTACGAGCAGTACTTC. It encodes CASSSLAGGTYEQYF.